These T cell receptor beta chains were read from a single sample in a study of post-analysis software for immune sequencing data. Using its own MiXCR run on the PCR reads, TCRdb lists one record per CDR3 protein. The repertoire includes 400,000 to 500,000 distinct CDR3 sequences, 39% of them detected once, and about 8% sits in the top ten. Input material: blood. These receptors were obtained from a girl aged 2 to 9 with multiple sclerosis. Each CDR3 is given with its conserved first and last residue. The order of the fields is clone size, J gene, V gene, CDR3 protein. Only part of the rows carry a size: once, few, many, or a class if the clone is expanded.

clone size: few
J gene: TRBJ2-1
V gene: TRBV7-9
CDR3 protein: CASSLDGRPPNEQFF

clone size: .
J gene: TRBJ2-3
V gene: TRBV12-5
CDR3 protein: CASGLVLGGRSTDTQYF

clone size: few
J gene: TRBJ2-3
V gene: TRBV28
CDR3 protein: CASSLFERGATTDTQYF

clone size: .
J gene: TRBJ2-3
V gene: TRBV2
CDR3 protein: CASNRQGTTSTDTQYF

clone size: .
J gene: TRBJ1-4
V gene: TRBV5-1
CDR3 protein: CASSLGYRGSLGNEKLFF

clone size: few
J gene: TRBJ1-2
V gene: TRBV7-9
CDR3 protein: CASSRGNYGYTF

clone size: .
J gene: TRBJ1-2
V gene: TRBV7-2
CDR3 protein: CASSLNVPRGNYGYTF

clone size: many
J gene: TRBJ2-4
V gene: TRBV29-1
CDR3 protein: CSVEGVLGIQYF

clone size: few
J gene: TRBJ2-7
V gene: TRBV7-3
CDR3 protein: CASSLKMGEQYF

clone size: .
J gene: TRBJ2-7
V gene: TRBV6-1
CDR3 protein: CASTEGRLEQYF

clone size: .
J gene: TRBJ2-7
V gene: TRBV6-5
CDR3 protein: CASSYLREWSEEQYF

clone size: .
J gene: TRBJ1-1
V gene: TRBV3-1
CDR3 protein: CASSQTDGIEAFF

clone size: few
J gene: TRBJ1-2
V gene: TRBV27
CDR3 protein: CASSLSLVGSTNYGYTF

clone size: .
J gene: TRBJ2-1
V gene: TRBV12-3/TRBV12-4
CDR3 protein: CASRPPINLAGRPNEQFF

clone size: .
J gene: TRBJ1-2
V gene: TRBV7-6
CDR3 protein: CASSGQGPDGYTF

clone size: .
J gene: TRBJ1-1
V gene: TRBV6-5
CDR3 protein: CASTDGQGRPEAFF

clone size: .
J gene: TRBJ1-2
V gene: TRBV7-3
CDR3 protein: CASSLTGFFGYTF

clone size: .
J gene: TRBJ2-7
V gene: TRBV11-2
CDR3 protein: CASSLGPQSSYEQYF

clone size: .
J gene: TRBJ2-1
V gene: TRBV7-9
CDR3 protein: CASSSRWDYTYHADEQFF

clone size: few
J gene: TRBJ1-4
V gene: TRBV6-5
CDR3 protein: CASSRDRGKNEKLFF

clone size: few
J gene: TRBJ2-1
V gene: TRBV4-2
CDR3 protein: CAGRSSGSYNEQFF

clone size: few
J gene: TRBJ2-3
V gene: TRBV5-5
CDR3 protein: CASSLDGQPQGTQYF

clone size: .
J gene: TRBJ2-3
V gene: TRBV3-1
CDR3 protein: CASSRLAGEYTDTQYF

clone size: many
J gene: TRBJ2-1
V gene: TRBV20-1
CDR3 protein: CSASGLAGVTYNEQFF

clone size: .
J gene: TRBJ1-2
V gene: TRBV9
CDR3 protein: CASSVAGGQSYGYTF

clone size: .
J gene: TRBJ1-5
V gene: TRBV20-1
CDR3 protein: CSARGVLRSNQPQHF

clone size: .
J gene: TRBJ2-5
V gene: TRBV28
CDR3 protein: CASSLYTKRAETQYF

clone size: .
J gene: TRBJ2-3
V gene: TRBV4-3
CDR3 protein: CASSQERTPGTDTQYF

clone size: .
J gene: TRBJ1-2
V gene: TRBV30
CDR3 protein: CAWTKGPGHTF

clone size: few
J gene: TRBJ2-1
V gene: TRBV9
CDR3 protein: CVSSVVWTGTNEQFF

clone size: once
J gene: TRBJ2-3
V gene: TRBV7-6
CDR3 protein: CASSAQPGLNTDTQYF

clone size: .
J gene: TRBJ1-2
V gene: TRBV14
CDR3 protein: CASSQERANYGYTF

clone size: .
J gene: TRBJ1-5
V gene: TRBV6-6
CDR3 protein: CASSYYGTHSETQHF

clone size: .
J gene: TRBJ2-1
V gene: TRBV3-1
CDR3 protein: CASSQGGNNEQFF

clone size: few
J gene: .
V gene: TRBV5-5
CDR3 protein: CASSLLPGLGYEQYF

clone size: .
J gene: TRBJ2-3
V gene: TRBV25-1
CDR3 protein: CASSEYVTDTQYF

clone size: .
J gene: TRBJ2-7
V gene: TRBV28
CDR3 protein: CASSQARENNEQYF

clone size: .
J gene: TRBJ2-1
V gene: TRBV20-1
CDR3 protein: CSASSSTSSYNEQFF

clone size: few
J gene: TRBJ2-3
V gene: TRBV28
CDR3 protein: CASSKHRGLVTQYF

clone size: few
J gene: TRBJ1-1
V gene: TRBV29-1
CDR3 protein: CSVFTGAATEAFF